This passage covers 20 T cell receptor beta chains from one sample sequenced in a study of blood T cell repertoires in COVID-19. The assay was immunoSEQ multiplex PCR, and TCRdb's table has in-frame clones only and misses some. This sample has roughly 260,000 clones, with around nine tenths found just once. The sample comprised peripheral blood. The receptor set was obtained from a man aged 40-55 years who had recovered from COVID-19.

This clone was seen a few times. J is TRBJ1-5 and V is TRBV19; D unresolved. The CDR3 runs to 13 residues. CDR1 and CDR2 from the germline V gene are LNHDA and SQIVND (reference sequence). Between the trimmed V and J ends, which lost 4 bases and 7 bases, there was a span of 11 bases. The CDR3 DNA reads as TGTGCCAGTAGTACAGGAAGAATACAGCCCCAGCATTTT. Translation gives CASSTGRIQPQHF.

The DNA of the CDR3 is TGTGCCAGCAGCCAAGATACGAGCGGGGGGAAAGATACGCAGTATTTT. It is translated as CASSQDTSGGKDTQYF. V gene TRBV3-1 (or the pseudogene TRBV3-2) combines with J gene TRBJ2-3; TRBD2 agrees at 9 bases. Trimming removed 0 bases from V and 5 bases from J; junction bases left unmatched: 6. The germline V gene encodes CDR1 LGHDT and CDR2 YNNKEL (reference sequence). This CDR3 comprises 16 residues.

The rearrangement links TRBV18 to TRBJ2-1; 9 nucleotides agree with TRBD2. There are 17 residues in the CDR3. CDR1 KGHSH and CDR2 LQKENI come from the germline V gene. Unmatched junction bases numbered 9, after V lost 3 bases and J lost 3 bases. CDR3 DNA sequence: TGTGCCAGCTCACCCGCCCTCCTAGCGGGATTCTACAATGAGCAGTTCTTC. This gives the protein CASSPALLAGFYNEQFF.

This chain joins TRBV3-1 (or the pseudogene TRBV3-2) and TRBJ1-2; 12 positions agree with TRBD1. CDR1 is LGHDT and CDR2 is YNNKEL in the germline V gene (reference sequence). The trim removed 4 bases at V and 4 bases at J, leaving 1 base unmatched. The CDR3 is 14 amino acids. Here the CDR3 reads CASSPGQGAYGYTF. The CDR3 nucleotides read TGTGCCAGCAGCCCGGGACAGGGGGCCTATGGCTACACCTTC.

The V and J genes are TRBV4-2 and TRBJ2-1; 12 nucleotides align to TRBD2. The V and J ends lost 0 bases and 0 bases, in that order; junction bases with no gene match: 9. CDR1 and CDR2 (germline): LGHNA, YNFKEQ. CDR3 length: 20 amino acids. The CDR3 here is CASSQEVLAGGLSSYNEQFF. The CDR3, as DNA: TGTGCCAGCAGCCAAGAAGTGCTAGCGGGGGGGTTGAGCTCCTACAATGAGCAGTTCTTC.

Here the CDR3 reads CASRRRVGADREETQYF. The CDR3 coding sequence is TGTGCCAGTAGACGAAGAGTTGGCGCAGACAGGGAAGAGACCCAGTACTTC. The rearrangement uses TRBV19 and TRBJ2-5, with TRBD1 matching over 7 bases. The germline V gene encodes CDR1 LNHDA and CDR2 SQIVND (reference sequence). V dropped 6 bases and J dropped 3; count of bases not matched to a gene: 16. CDR3 size: 17 residues.

The chain uses TRBV5-6 and TRBJ1-2, with a tentative D call TRBD1 (6 bases). The V and J ends lost 3 bases and 8 bases respectively, with 20 bases between them. Germline V gene sequence: CDR1 SGHDT, CDR2 YYEEEE. CDR3 size: 15 residues. The CDR3 is CASSWGAQGLLGYTF. The CDR3 bases are TGTGCCAGCAGCTGGGGGGCCCAGGGACTATTGGGCTACACCTTC.

The chain links TRBV5-1 to TRBJ2-5; 11 nucleotides agree with TRBD2. The CDR3 loop spans 17 amino acids. The V gene's germline CDR1 is SGHRS and CDR2 YFSETQ. Trimming removed 0 bases from V and 3 bases from J; junction bases left unmatched: 7. The CDR3 sequence is CASSLDFSGRGKETQYF. The CDR3 DNA follows: TGCGCCAGCAGCTTGGATTTTAGCGGGAGGGGTAAAGAGACCCAGTACTTC.

Worth noting for this clone: This CDR3 is also generated by other DNA sequences in the sample. The genes are TRBV19 and TRBJ1-5; unclear D gene. V was cut by 3 bases and J by 4 bases, with 7 bases left in between. The CDR3 runs 13 residues. Germline V gives CDR1 LNHDA, CDR2 SQIVND (reference sequence). The CDR3 loop reads CASSIGRNQPQHF. The CDR3 bases are TGTGCCAGTAGTATTGGCCGAAATCAGCCCCAGCATTTT.

The CDR3 nucleotides are TGTGCCAGCAGCTCCTCGGGGGGGGTGAACACTGAAGCTTTCTTT. This encodes CASSSSGGVNTEAFF. This chain links TRBV7-9 with TRBJ1-1; tentatively, D is TRBD1 (5 bases). Per germline, CDR1 SEHNR and CDR2 FQNEAQ (reference sequence). The CDR3 is 15 residues long. Trimming stripped 4 bases from V and 0 bases from J, with 12 bases between.

This rearrangement joins TRBV6-5 to TRBJ1-1, with D possibly matching TRBD1 (6 bases). Trimming took off 11 bases at V and 4 bases at J, with 17 bases between the two ends. The CDR3 consists of 13 residues. The germline V gene encodes CDR1 MNHEY and CDR2 SVGAGI. CDR3 region: CAAQSEGVTEAFF. In nucleotides, the CDR3 is TGTGCCGCCCAAAGTGAGGGGGTCACTGAAGCTTTCTTT.

The chain carries TRBV5-6 and TRBJ2-2; D might be TRBD2 (6 bases). Per the germline V gene, CDR1 is SGHDT and CDR2 is YYEEEE. V lost 4 bases, J lost 5 bases, and 6 bases lay in between. There are 12 residues in the CDR3. CDR3 sequence reads: CASSRGTGELFF. CDR3 nucleotide sequence: TGTGCCAGCAGCCGGGGGACCGGGGAGCTGTTTTTT. The full variable domain, completed using reference TRBV5-6 and TRBJ2-2, is DAGVTQSPTHLIKTRGQQVTLRCSPKSGHDTVSWYQQALGQGPQFIFQYYEEEERQRGNFPDRFSGHQFPNYSSELNVNALLLGDSALYLCASSRGTGELFFGEGSRLTVL.

This clone occurred a few times. The chain is built from TRBV7-9 and TRBJ1-1; tentatively, D is TRBD1 (5 bases). V lost 0 bases and J lost 5, with 19 bases in between. Germline lookup yields CDR1 SEHNR and CDR2 FQNEAQ (reference sequence). This CDR3 is built from 17 residues. CDR3 sequence: CASSLATGGKPFTEAFF. In DNA form, the CDR3 reads TGTGCCAGCAGCTTAGCCACAGGTGGAAAACCTTTTACTGAAGCTTTCTTT.

This clone was found once. The V gene is TRBV27, the J gene TRBJ2-7; D is unclear. Germline V lookup: CDR1 MNHEY, CDR2 SMNVEV (reference sequence). Trimming removed 7 bases from V and 0 bases from J, with 10 bases in between. The CDR3 sequence is 13 residues long. CDR3 bases: TGTGCCAGCATGAGAGAGAGCTCCTACGAGCAGTACTTC. It is translated as CASMRESSYEQYF.

The V and J genes are TRBV7-2 and TRBJ2-7, with D perhaps TRBD1 (5 bases). The germline V gene encodes CDR1 SGHTA and CDR2 FQGNSA. Trimming pared 1 base from V and 7 bases from J, leaving 14 bases between. CDR3 length equals 14 residues. CDR3 protein: CASSLVGSSGEQYF. The CDR3 nucleotides read TGTGCCAGCAGCTTAGTGGGGTCCTCAGGGGAGCAGTACTTC. Drawing the rest from reference TRBV7-2 and TRBJ2-7, the complete variable domain is GAGVSQSPSNKVTEKGKDVELRCDPISGHTALYWYRQSLGQGLEFLIYFQGNSAPDKSGLPSDRFSAERTGGSVSTLTIQRTQQEDSAVYLCASSLVGSSGEQYFGPGTRLTVT.

The chain uses TRBV9 and TRBJ2-3; TRBD1 agrees at 7 bases. Germline values: CDR1 SGDLS, CDR2 YYNGEE. The CDR3 loop spans 15 amino acids. V lost 4 bases, J lost 4 bases, and 9 bases stayed unmatched. CDR3 in amino acids: CASSNRDRSADTQYF. The CDR3 DNA sequence: TGTGCCAGCAGCAACCGGGACAGATCTGCAGATACGCAGTATTTT.

The chain combines TRBV12-3 or TRBV12-4 with TRBJ1-5; D may be TRBD1 (6 bases). The CDR3 has 11 residues. V lost 5 bases, J lost 10 bases, and 9 bases lay in between. The CDR3 spells CASSGGGPQHF. The CDR3 bases are TGTGCCAGCAGTGGGGGCGGCCCCCAGCATTTT.

This clone came up once. The chain is built from TRBV5-6 and TRBJ2-7; TRBD1 matches 8 bases. From germline, CDR1 is SGHDT and CDR2 YYEEEE. Trimming removed 3 bases from V and 0 bases from J; junction bases left unmatched: 2. This CDR3 has 14 residues. The CDR3 nucleotides are TGTGCCAGCAGCTATGGGACAGGCTCCTACGAGCAGTACTTC. Translation: CASSYGTGSYEQYF.

The chain uses TRBV3-1 (or the pseudogene TRBV3-2) and TRBJ2-7; maybe TRBD2 (6 bases). Germline V gene sequence: CDR1 LGHDT, CDR2 YNNKEL (reference sequence). This CDR3 is 15 amino acids long. V was shortened by 1 base and J by 7 bases, with 17 bases between the two germline ends. The CDR3 here is CASSQARGAVGEQYF. The DNA of the CDR3 is TGTGCCAGCAGCCAAGCGCGGGGAGCCGTAGGGGAGCAGTACTTC.

As DNA, the CDR3 is TGTGCCAGCAGAGTGAGGCTAGCGGGCACCGGGGAGCTGTTTTTT. It is translated as CASRVRLAGTGELFF. The chain combines TRBV3-1 (or the pseudogene TRBV3-2) with TRBJ2-2; TRBD2 aligns across 8 bases. There are 15 residues in the CDR3. The J segment lost 4 bases and the V segment lost 6 bases, leaving 7 bases of the junction unmatched. From germline, CDR1 is LGHDT and CDR2 YNNKEL (reference sequence).